This T cell receptor beta chain was captured in a study of blood T cells in healthy people across ages. Overall study: Template switching caught about one barcoded beta molecule for each two T cells. Study-wide results and caveats: Relative to aged donors, long-lived donors carried more naive CD4+ cells and displayed higher diversity.

Sample-barcoded 5' priming and a J-beta primer mix drove a second PCR of 7 to 11 cycles. TCRdb ran MiXCR on the 5' RACE reads and lists one entry per CDR3 protein. The data contain roughly 720,000 distinct CDR3 sequences, roughly 53% of them seen just once; the ten biggest clones take up 40% to 50%. Details on this clonotype: Its antigen is unidentified.

Ranging in age from about 6 to 100, the donors were healthy Caucasian individuals from Russia. Samples each yielded at least 6 micrograms of total RNA. The CDR3 sequence is 17 residues long. The V segment lost 0 bases and the J segment 4 bases; nucleotides outside the gene matches: 11. Germline assignment: CDR1 DFQATT and CDR2 SNEGSKA (reference sequence). This TCR derives from a man at least 80 years old in good health. Sequenced: blood. The chain links TRBV20-1 to TRBJ2-1; 8 bases are shared with TRBD2. CDR3 sequence reads: CSARDPRSGDSYNEQFF. Written as DNA, the CDR3 is TGCAGTGCTAGAGATCCCCGTAGCGGGGACTCGTACAATGAGCAGTTCTTC.